A single sample gave rise to the 12 T cell receptor beta chains below, sequenced in a study of OX40 agonist ivuxolimab in advanced cancers. Sequencing was performed with immunoSEQ multiplex PCR; in TCRdb, only in-frame clones are kept and a portion is missing. The sample lists 90,000 to 100,000 clones, around 85% seen once, with 0.7% to 0.95% in the top ten. The sequencing here drew on CD4+ or CD8+ T cells sorted from blood, taken in a trial of the OX40 agonist ivuxolimab. The receptors were gathered from an adult with an advanced solid tumor such as melanoma, head and neck, liver or kidney cancer.

This chain uses TRBV5-1 with TRBJ2-2; TRBD2 agrees at 10 bases. Germline V gives CDR1 SGHRS, CDR2 YFSETQ. The CDR3 extends over 16 amino acids. Germline trimming cut 4 bases from V and 4 bases from J; bases unmatched to any gene: 7. DNA of the CDR3: TGCGCCAGCAGCGACCCTAGCGGGAGCGCCACCGGGGAGCTGTTTTTT. As protein: CASSDPSGSATGELFF.

The rearrangement links TRBV6-1 to TRBJ2-3; weak D call: TRBD2 (6 bases). The CDR3 is 14 amino acids. Trimming took off 6 bases at V and 6 bases at J, with 16 bases between the two ends. Germline CDR1 MNHNS, CDR2 SASEGT. The CDR3 protein is CASSREFPPDTQYF. The CDR3 nucleotides read TGTGCCAGCAGCCGGGAGTTTCCACCCGATACGCAGTATTTT.

This clone has only one observation. J is TRBJ2-5 and V is TRBV7-2; D is unclear. V shed 4 bases and J shed 5 bases, with 8 bases lying between them. In germline, CDR1 is SGHTA, CDR2 FQGNSA. This CDR3 spans 12 amino acids. CDR3 sequence reads: CASSSPYETQYF. CDR3 DNA: TGTGCCAGCAGCTCTCCGTACGAGACCCAGTACTTC.

The V and J genes are TRBV19 and TRBJ1-2; D gene unclear. The germline V gene has CDR1 LNHDA and CDR2 SQIVND (reference sequence). CDR3 length equals 13 residues. V was cut by 6 bases and J by 5 bases, with 13 bases left in between. The CDR3 sequence is CASSQRRDYGYTF. In DNA form, the CDR3 reads TGTGCCAGTAGCCAAAGGCGAGATTATGGCTACACCTTC.

The chain carries TRBV29-1 and TRBJ2-7; the D is unclear. V lost 6 bases and J 0 bases, leaving 9 bases between the germline ends. The CDR3 covers 12 residues. Per the germline V gene, CDR1 is SQVTM and CDR2 is ANQGSEA. The CDR3 DNA reads as TGCAGCGTCAAGGACCCCTCCTACGAGCAGTACGTC. The encoded protein is CSVKDPSYEQYV.

The count of this clone is one. The chain employs TRBV10-3 and TRBJ2-2; D gene uncertain. Germline-derived CDR1 and CDR2 are ENHRY and SYGVKD. Trimming took off 0 bases at V and 5 bases at J, with 4 bases between the two ends. This CDR3 has 13 residues. The CDR3 reads CAISESLTGELFF. The CDR3 DNA sequence: TGTGCCATCAGTGAGTCGTTAACCGGGGAGCTGTTTTTT.

This clone has only a few counts. The chain recombines TRBV14 with TRBJ1-1; 7 bases align to TRBD1. CDR3 length: 13 residues. Trimming removed 5 bases from V and 3 bases from J; junction bases left unmatched: 3. Germline CDR1 SGHDN, CDR2 FVKESK. The CDR3 DNA sequence: TGTGCCAGCAGCAAAGGGACAGACACTGAAGCTTTCTTT. Translated, it gives CASSKGTDTEAFF.

The chain combines TRBV5-1 with TRBJ1-6; no reliable D call. Germline CDR1 is SGHRS and CDR2 is YFSETQ. This CDR3 region has 14 residues. V was pared by 4 bases and J by 5 bases, with 10 bases between. CDR3 loop: CASSRWDDNSPLHF. DNA for the CDR3: TGCGCCAGCAGCCGTTGGGATGATAATTCACCCCTCCACTTT.

The CDR3 sequence: CASSLANRGPNEKLFF. CDR3 nucleotide sequence: TGTGCCAGCAGCTTAGCGAACAGGGGACCTAATGAAAAACTGTTTTTT. This chain connects TRBV7-8 to TRBJ1-4, with TRBD1 matching over 7 bases. This CDR3 contains 16 residues. Looked up from germline, CDR1 is SGHVS and CDR2 is FQNEAQ. Losses at the gene ends were 0 bases for V and 3 bases for J; bases not matched to a gene: 4.

This clone was detected only once. The CDR3 protein is CASSSQPESRRLFF. CDR3 sequence (DNA): TGTGCCAGCAGTTCCCAGCCAGAGAGTAGAAGACTGTTTTTT. This chain uses TRBV28 with TRBJ1-4; no clear D gene. V lost 4 bases, J lost 13 bases, and 19 bases lay in between. The CDR3 length is 14 residues. The germline V gene encodes CDR1 MDHEN and CDR2 SYDVKM.

This chain links TRBV6-1 with TRBJ1-4; 9 positions match TRBD1. The J segment lost 10 bases and the V segment lost 7 bases, leaving 7 bases of the junction unmatched. There are 13 residues in the CDR3. Germline lookup yields CDR1 MNHNS and CDR2 SASEGT. CDR3 in amino acids: CASTGTGLVKLFF. DNA of the CDR3: TGTGCCAGCACCGGGACAGGGCTTGTAAAACTGTTTTTT.

The chain has TRBV18 and TRBJ2-5; D uncertain. The CDR3 contains 13 residues. The V end was cut by 6 bases, the J end by 1 base, with 9 bases between. Germline CDR1 and CDR2: KGHSH and LQKENI. The CDR3 nucleotides are TGTGCCAGCTCCCCTAGGTCCCAAGAGACCCAGTACTTC. Translated: CASSPRSQETQYF.